Listed below are T cell receptor beta chains from one sample, sequenced in a study of cytotoxic CD8 clonotypes in ibrutinib-treated CLL. Method: immunoSEQ multiplex PCR; TCRdb's copy keeps in-frame clones and lacks some. The sample yields under 150,000 clones, approximately 89% seen once. The source was PBMCs, collected after 12 months of ibrutinib treatment. The receptors were gathered from a human donor with chronic lymphocytic leukemia. Each CDR3 is given with its conserved first and last residue. The order of the fields is J gene, clone size, D gene, V gene, CDR3 protein, CDR3 DNA. The D gene is left open where the match is weak. Clone size appears in some rows only: once, few, many, or a class for an expanded clone.

>TRBJ2-3|.|.|TRBV6-5
CASRPRRGASDTQYF
TGTGCCAGCAGACCCCGCCGGGGGGCCTCAGATACGCAGTATTTT
>TRBJ2-3|.|.|TRBV7-9
CASSLGDRLSTDTQYF
TGTGCCAGCAGCTTAGGAGACCGCCTGAGCACAGATACGCAGTATTTT
>TRBJ2-5|.|TRBD2|TRBV7-2
CASSLASGSLQETQYF
TGTGCCAGCAGCTTAGCTAGCGGGAGTTTGCAAGAGACCCAGTACTTC
>TRBJ2-4|.|.|TRBV7-2
CASRGPPGNIQYF
TGTGCCAGCAGGGGTCCCCCAGGGAACATTCAGTACTTC
>TRBJ2-7|.|.|TRBV30
CAWSGASGHEQYF
TGTGCCTGGAGTGGAGCGAGTGGGCACGAGCAGTACTTC
>TRBJ2-5|.|.|TRBV18
CASSPSLETQYF
TGTGCCAGCTCACCCTCCTTGGAGACCCAGTACTTC
>TRBJ2-1|.|.|TRBV9
CASSVVLAGEQFF
TGTGCCAGCAGCGTAGTATTAGCTGGTGAGCAGTTCTTC
>TRBJ1-3|.|.|TRBV29-1
CSVATGMGGNTIYF
TGCAGCGTAGCGACCGGAATGGGCGGAAACACCATATATTTT
>TRBJ2-3|.|.|TRBV4-2
CASSHRTEKNTDTQYF
TGTGCCAGCAGCCACCGGACTGAAAAAAACACAGATACGCAGTATTTT
>TRBJ2-2|.|.|TRBV19
CASRFQGFTGELFF
TGTGCCAGTAGGTTCCAGGGTTTCACCGGGGAGCTGTTTTTT
>TRBJ2-3|.|TRBD2|TRBV29-1
CSVPGREGPHVTDTQYF
TGCAGCGTCCCTGGGCGGGAGGGCCCGCACGTCACAGATACGCAGTATTTT
>TRBJ2-1|.|TRBD2|TRBV6-5
CASSSGTSGTYNEQFF
TGTGCCAGCAGTTCAGGGACTAGCGGAACCTACAATGAGCAGTTCTTC
>TRBJ2-1|.|.|TRBV14
CASSHDSYNEQFF
TGTGCCAGCAGCCATGACAGCTACAATGAGCAGTTCTTC
>TRBJ2-5|.|.|TRBV27
CASSPGEWETQYF
TGTGCCAGCAGTCCCGGAGAGTGGGAGACCCAGTACTTC
>TRBJ1-1|few|.|TRBV9
CASNQGIGNTEAFF
TGTGCCAGCAATCAGGGGATTGGAAACACTGAAGCTTTCTTT
>TRBJ2-1|once|TRBD2|TRBV4-3
CASSQAPPTFGGSYNEQFF
TGCGCCAGCAGCCAAGCCCCGCCTACGTTTGGCGGGAGCTACAATGAGCAGTTCTTC
>TRBJ2-7|once|TRBD2|TRBV19
CASSSTLAGPYEQYF
TGTGCCAGTAGTTCAACACTAGCGGGACCCTACGAGCAGTACTTC
>TRBJ1-5|few|.|TRBV10-1
CANRGQQDQPQHF
TGCGCCAACCGTGGACAGCAGGATCAGCCCCAGCATTTT